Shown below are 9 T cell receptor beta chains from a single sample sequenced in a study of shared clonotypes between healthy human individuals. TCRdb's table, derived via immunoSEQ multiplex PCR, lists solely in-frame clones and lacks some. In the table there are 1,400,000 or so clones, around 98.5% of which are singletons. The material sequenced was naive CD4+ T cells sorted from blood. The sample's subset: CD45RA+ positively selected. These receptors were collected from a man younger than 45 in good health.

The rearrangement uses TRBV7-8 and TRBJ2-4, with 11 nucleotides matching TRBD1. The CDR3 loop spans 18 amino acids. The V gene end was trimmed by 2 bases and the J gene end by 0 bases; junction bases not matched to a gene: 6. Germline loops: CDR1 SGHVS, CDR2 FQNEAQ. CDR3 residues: CASSLIGTGGVAKNIQYF. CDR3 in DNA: TGTGCCAGCAGCTTAATTGGGACAGGGGGAGTAGCCAAAAACATTCAGTACTTC.

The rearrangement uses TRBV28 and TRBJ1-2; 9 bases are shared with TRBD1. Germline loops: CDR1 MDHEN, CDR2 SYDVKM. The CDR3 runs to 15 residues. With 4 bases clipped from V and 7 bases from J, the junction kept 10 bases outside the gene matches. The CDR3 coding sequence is TGTGCCAGCAGTTCCCCCCAGACAGGGGGGCGTGGCTACACCTTC. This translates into CASSSPQTGGRGYTF.

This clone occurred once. CDR3 residues: CASSLGGQGPEKLFF. CDR3 nucleotide sequence: TGTGCCAGCAGCTTGGGTGGTCAGGGACCGGAAAAACTGTTTTTT. The chain carries TRBV5-4 and TRBJ1-4, with a tentative D call TRBD1 (5 bases). The length of the CDR3 is 15 residues. Germline values: CDR1 SGHNT, CDR2 YYREEE (reference sequence). Trimming took 0 bases from V and 8 from J, leaving 14 bases between them.

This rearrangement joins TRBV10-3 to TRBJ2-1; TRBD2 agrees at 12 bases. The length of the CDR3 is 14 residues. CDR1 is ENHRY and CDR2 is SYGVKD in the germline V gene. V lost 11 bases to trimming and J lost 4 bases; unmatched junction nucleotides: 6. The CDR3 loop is CASQLAGGYNEQFF. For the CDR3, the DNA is TGTGCCTCCCAACTAGCGGGGGGTTACAATGAGCAGTTCTTC.

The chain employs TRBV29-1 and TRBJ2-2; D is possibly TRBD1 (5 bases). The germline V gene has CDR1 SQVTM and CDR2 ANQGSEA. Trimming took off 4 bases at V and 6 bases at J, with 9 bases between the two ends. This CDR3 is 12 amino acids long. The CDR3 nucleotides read TGCAGCGTTGTCAAGGGGTCCGGGGAGCTGTTTTTT. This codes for CSVVKGSGELFF.

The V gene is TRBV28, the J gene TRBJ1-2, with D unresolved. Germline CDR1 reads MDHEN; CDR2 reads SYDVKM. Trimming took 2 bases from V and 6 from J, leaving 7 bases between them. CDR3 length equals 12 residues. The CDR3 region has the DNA TGTGCCAGCAGTTTACACCACAATGGCTACACCTTC. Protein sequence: CASSLHHNGYTF.

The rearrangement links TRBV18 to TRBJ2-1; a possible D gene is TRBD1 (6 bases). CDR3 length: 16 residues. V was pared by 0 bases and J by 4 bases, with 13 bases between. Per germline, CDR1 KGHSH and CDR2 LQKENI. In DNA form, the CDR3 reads TGTGCCAGCTCACCACCTACAGGGTGGGGATACAATGAGCAGTTCTTC. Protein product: CASSPPTGWGYNEQFF.

CDR3 in amino acids: CASSGDRLAHEQYF. In nucleotides, the CDR3 is TGTGCCAGCAGTGGTGACCGCTTGGCTCACGAGCAGTACTTC. The chain has TRBV2 and TRBJ2-7, with D uncertain. The CDR3 totals 14 residues. Germline V lookup: CDR1 SNHLY, CDR2 FYNNEI. Trimming removed 4 bases from V and 5 bases from J, with 15 bases in between.

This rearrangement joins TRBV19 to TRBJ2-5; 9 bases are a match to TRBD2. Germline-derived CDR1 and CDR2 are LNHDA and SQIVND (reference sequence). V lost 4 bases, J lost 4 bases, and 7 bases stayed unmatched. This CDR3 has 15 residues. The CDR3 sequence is CASSKSGRSRETQYF. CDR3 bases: TGTGCCAGTAGTAAGAGCGGGAGGTCCCGAGAGACCCAGTACTTC.